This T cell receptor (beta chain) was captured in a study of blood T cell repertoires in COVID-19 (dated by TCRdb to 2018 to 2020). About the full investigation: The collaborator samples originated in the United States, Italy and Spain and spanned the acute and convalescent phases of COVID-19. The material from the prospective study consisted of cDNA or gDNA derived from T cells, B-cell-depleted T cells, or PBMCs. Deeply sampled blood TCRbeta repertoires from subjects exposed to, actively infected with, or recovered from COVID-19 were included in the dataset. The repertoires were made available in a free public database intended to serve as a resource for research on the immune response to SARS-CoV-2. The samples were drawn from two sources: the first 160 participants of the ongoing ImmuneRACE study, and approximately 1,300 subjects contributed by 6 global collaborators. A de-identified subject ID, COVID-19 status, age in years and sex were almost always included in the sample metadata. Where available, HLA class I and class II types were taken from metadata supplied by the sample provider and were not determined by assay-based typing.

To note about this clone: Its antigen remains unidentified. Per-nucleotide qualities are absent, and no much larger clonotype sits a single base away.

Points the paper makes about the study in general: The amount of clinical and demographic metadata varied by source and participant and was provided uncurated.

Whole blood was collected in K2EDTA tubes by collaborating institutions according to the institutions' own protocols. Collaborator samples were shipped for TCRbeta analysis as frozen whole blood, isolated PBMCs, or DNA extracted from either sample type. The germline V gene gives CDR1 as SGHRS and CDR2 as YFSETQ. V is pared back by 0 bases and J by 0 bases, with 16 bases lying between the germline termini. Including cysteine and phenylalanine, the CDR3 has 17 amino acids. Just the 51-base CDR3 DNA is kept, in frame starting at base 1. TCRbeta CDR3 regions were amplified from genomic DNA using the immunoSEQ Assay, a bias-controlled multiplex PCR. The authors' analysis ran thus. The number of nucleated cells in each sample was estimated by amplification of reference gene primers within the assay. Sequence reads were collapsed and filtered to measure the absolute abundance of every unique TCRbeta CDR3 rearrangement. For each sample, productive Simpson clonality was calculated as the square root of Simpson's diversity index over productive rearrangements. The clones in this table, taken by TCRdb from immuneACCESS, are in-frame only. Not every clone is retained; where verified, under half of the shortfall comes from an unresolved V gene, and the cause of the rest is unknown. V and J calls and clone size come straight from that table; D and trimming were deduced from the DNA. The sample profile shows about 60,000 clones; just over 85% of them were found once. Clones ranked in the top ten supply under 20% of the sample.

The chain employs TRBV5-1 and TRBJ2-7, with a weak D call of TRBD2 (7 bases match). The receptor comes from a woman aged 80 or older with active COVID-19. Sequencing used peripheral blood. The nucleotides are TGCGCCAGCAGCTTGGACCCCGGCGGGGGCCCCTCCTACGAGCAGTACTTC. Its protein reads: CASSLDPGGGPSYEQYF.